This T cell receptor (beta chain) was retrieved from a study of cytomegalovirus exposure and HLA in healthy donors. Measured with immunoSEQ multiplex PCR; TCRdb has only the in-frame clones, and not every one. The data contain roughly 60,000 clones, approximately 96% of them singletons. The germline V gene has CDR1 MGHRA and CDR2 YSYEKL. There are 17 residues in the CDR3. V was pared by 1 base and J by 4 bases, with 19 bases between. For this clone: Its antigen is as yet unknown.

Points from the study as a whole: According to a subsequent analysis, TCR clusters identified in the first cohort showed a tendency to co-occur across the 120 validation repertoires. Researchers counted 164 TCR beta chains as cytomegalovirus-associated. Most TCR sequences were seen very rarely across donors, but some public TCRs occurred in many.

The TCR was taken from a man in his late teens or twenties in good health and CMV-seronegative. V is TRBV4-1 and J is TRBJ1-1; D might be TRBD1 (5 bases). The sequencing input was PBMCs. The CDR3 bases are TGCGCCAGCAGCCAAGTGGACATGGGGCTGAGTTCCACTGAAGCTTTCTTT. Translation: CASSQVDMGLSSTEAFF.